Below are 15 T cell receptor beta chains sequenced from a single sample in a study of control samples from healthy donors and cancer patients. Method: immunoSEQ multiplex PCR; TCRdb's copy keeps in-frame clones and lacks some. The top ten hold 19% of the sample, which has roughly 100,000 clones, roughly 91% seen once. Sequencing was performed on PBMCs. Receptors originate from a man aged 55 to 70 with lung cancer.

This chain links TRBV15 with TRBJ1-1; unclear D gene. Trimming stripped 0 bases from V and 10 bases from J, with 9 bases between. Germline CDR1 and CDR2: LNHNV and YYDKDF (reference sequence). The CDR3 loop spans 12 amino acids. CDR3 bases: TGTGCCACCAGCAGAGAGGCCTCCCGAGCTTTCTTT. It specifies CATSREASRAFF.

J is TRBJ1-2 and V is TRBV7-3; D uncertain. V lost 6 bases and J lost 8, with 13 bases in between. This CDR3 has 12 residues. CDR1 and CDR2 from the germline V gene are SGHTA and FQGTGA. CDR3 nucleotides: TGTGCCAGCAGGGGTGAAGAACACGGCTACACCTTC. Residues: CASRGEEHGYTF. The full variable domain, rest sourced from reference TRBV7-3 and TRBJ1-2, is GAGVSQTPSNKVTEKGKYVELRCDPISGHTALYWYRQSLGQGPEFLIYFQGTGAADDSGLPNDRFFAVRPEGSVSTLKIQRTERGDSAVYLCASRGEEHGYTFGSGTRLTVV.

The chain links TRBV6-1 to TRBJ1-1; D might be TRBD1 (5 bases). Trimming removed 0 bases at V and 3 bases at J, with 14 bases between. Germline V CDR1 and CDR2: MNHNS, SASEGT. This CDR3 is built from 16 residues. DNA for the CDR3: TGTGCCAGCAGTGAAGCGCTTCCAGGGTTTTACACTGAAGCTTTCTTT. The encoded protein is CASSEALPGFYTEAFF.

This clone occurred a few times. The chain carries TRBV7-2 and TRBJ1-5; D perhaps matches TRBD1 (5 bases). V dropped 3 bases and J dropped 4 bases, with 13 bases sitting between them. This CDR3 contains 15 residues. Germline CDR1 reads SGHTA; CDR2 reads FQGNSA. The CDR3 here is CASSFGGTVNQPQHF. The CDR3 coding sequence is TGTGCCAGCAGCTTTGGGGGAACTGTAAATCAGCCCCAGCATTTT.

The chain couples TRBV5-4 to TRBJ2-3; D is undetermined. Germline CDR1 reads SGHNT; CDR2 reads YYREEE (reference sequence). V was cut by 2 bases and J by 1 base, with 14 bases left in between. The CDR3 covers 16 residues. The CDR3 bases are TGTGCCAGCAGCTTAAAGCAAATAGACGGCACAGATACGCAGTATTTT. It is translated as CASSLKQIDGTDTQYF.

The gene calls are TRBV5-5 and TRBJ2-1; D uncertain. Trimming stripped 0 bases from V and 9 bases from J, with 13 bases between. The CDR3 length is 14 residues. The V gene's germline CDR1 is SGHKS and CDR2 YYEKEE (reference sequence). The CDR3 DNA is TGTGCCAGCAGCTTGGTCGGGCTACGGAGTGAGCAGTTCTTC. It codes for CASSLVGLRSEQFF.

V and J are TRBV6-5 and TRBJ1-2; D might be TRBD1 (6 bases). The germline V gene has CDR1 MNHEY and CDR2 SVGAGI. CDR3 length: 16 amino acids. Trimming shortened V by 0 bases and J by 4 bases, and 15 bases separated the two germline ends. The CDR3 DNA reads as TGTGCCAGCAGTTACTCCGCGACAGGCTTCGTCTATGGCTACACCTTC. It yields the protein CASSYSATGFVYGYTF.

The rearrangement joins TRBV3-1 (or the pseudogene TRBV3-2) to TRBJ1-1; 10 bases are a match to TRBD1. Germline V gene data show CDR1 as LGHDT and CDR2 as YNNKEL (reference sequence). Losses at the gene ends were 4 bases for V and 4 bases for J; bases not matched to a gene: 6. The CDR3 is made up of 15 amino acids. The CDR3 loop is CASSLGQGVGTEAFF. Written as DNA, the CDR3 is TGTGCCAGCAGCCTAGGACAGGGGGTAGGCACTGAAGCTTTCTTT.

This chain uses TRBV19 with TRBJ2-1; weak D call: TRBD2 (6 bases). The CDR3 consists of 14 residues. Trimming took off 5 bases at V and 3 bases at J, with 11 bases between the two ends. Per germline, CDR1 LNHDA and CDR2 SQIVND (reference sequence). The CDR3, as DNA: TGTGCCAGTAGTCTAGTAGCGGACTACAATGAGCAGTTCTTC. Amino acids: CASSLVADYNEQFF.

The V and J genes are TRBV19 and TRBJ1-1; no clear D. The CDR3 consists of 13 residues. CDR1 and CDR2 (germline): LNHDA, SQIVND (reference sequence). Trimming removed 5 bases from V and 3 bases from J, with 10 bases in between. The DNA for the CDR3 is TGTGCCAGTAGTGTCAAGTTACACACTGAAGCTTTCTTT. It specifies CASSVKLHTEAFF.

The J gene is TRBJ1-5, the V gene TRBV6-5; D remains unclear. Germline V gene lookup returns CDR1 MNHEY and CDR2 SVGAGI. The CDR3 is made up of 13 amino acids. Trimming took off 4 bases at V and 0 bases at J, with 4 bases between the two ends. Here the CDR3 DNA reads TGTGCCAGCAGTTGGGATAGCAATCAGCCCCAGCATTTT. This codes for CASSWDSNQPQHF.

The chain is built from TRBV3-1 (or the pseudogene TRBV3-2) and TRBJ2-1, with 12 nucleotides matching TRBD2. The CDR3 is made up of 17 amino acids. Germline CDR1 and CDR2: LGHDT and YNNKEL (reference sequence). V lost 3 bases and J lost 2; bases outside the gene matches: 5. As DNA, the CDR3 is TGTGCCAGCAGCCATCAGGGGACTAGCGGGCCCTACAATGAGCAGTTCTTC. Translation: CASSHQGTSGPYNEQFF.

The count of this clone is one. One end of the junction is discordant with germline, which a read error may explain. The chain carries TRBV5-1 and TRBJ1-3, with 10 bases that match TRBD1. CDR1 and CDR2 from the germline V gene are SGHRS and YFSETQ. The CDR3 is made up of 17 amino acids. The CDR3 DNA reads TGTGCCAGCAGCTTGGATAGGGGGACAGGGGAAGGAAACACCATATATTTT. This codes for CASSLDRGTGEGNTIYF.

This clone was observed a single time. The chain couples TRBV4-1 to TRBJ1-2; 10 bases map to TRBD1. The trim removed 2 bases at V and 2 bases at J, leaving 5 bases unmatched. This CDR3 spans 16 amino acids. The germline V gene encodes CDR1 MGHRA and CDR2 YSYEKL. The CDR3 region has the DNA TGCGCCAGCAGCCAAAAAAGACAGGGGGCGAACTATGGCTACACCTTC. Its translation is CASSQKRQGANYGYTF.

The CDR3 bases are TGCGCCAGCAGCCCACAGTACCGGGACTCCTCGAGTAACAATGAGCAGTTCTTC. Its protein product is CASSPQYRDSSSNNEQFF. The chain uses TRBV5-1 and TRBJ2-1, with D possibly being TRBD2 (6 bases). CDR1 is SGHRS and CDR2 is YFSETQ in the germline V gene. Trimming removed 4 bases from V and 5 bases from J, with 25 bases in between. The CDR3 has 18 amino acids.